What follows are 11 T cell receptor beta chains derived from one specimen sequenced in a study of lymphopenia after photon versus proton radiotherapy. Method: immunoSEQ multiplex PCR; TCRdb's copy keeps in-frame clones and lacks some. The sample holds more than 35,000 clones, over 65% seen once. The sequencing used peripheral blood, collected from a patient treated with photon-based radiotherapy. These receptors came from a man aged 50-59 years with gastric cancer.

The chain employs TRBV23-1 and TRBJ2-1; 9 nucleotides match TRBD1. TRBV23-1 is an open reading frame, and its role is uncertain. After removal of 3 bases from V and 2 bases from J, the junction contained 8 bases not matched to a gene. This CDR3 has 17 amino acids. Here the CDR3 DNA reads TGCGCCAGCAGTCACGACAGGGGGACGTTTCCCTACAATGAGCAGTTCTTC. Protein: CASSHDRGTFPYNEQFF.

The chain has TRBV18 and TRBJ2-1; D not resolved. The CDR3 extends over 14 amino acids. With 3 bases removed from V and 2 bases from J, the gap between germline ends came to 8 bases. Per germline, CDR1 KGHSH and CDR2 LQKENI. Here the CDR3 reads CASSPRPAYNEQFF. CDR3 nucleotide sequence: TGTGCCAGCTCACCGCGTCCGGCCTACAATGAGCAGTTCTTC.

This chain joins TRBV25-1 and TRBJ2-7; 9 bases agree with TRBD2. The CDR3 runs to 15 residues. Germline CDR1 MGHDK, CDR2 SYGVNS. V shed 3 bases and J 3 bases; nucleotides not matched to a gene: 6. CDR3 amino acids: CASSEKRGAVYEQYF. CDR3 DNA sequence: TGTGCCAGCAGTGAGAAGCGGGGGGCGGTCTACGAGCAGTACTTC.

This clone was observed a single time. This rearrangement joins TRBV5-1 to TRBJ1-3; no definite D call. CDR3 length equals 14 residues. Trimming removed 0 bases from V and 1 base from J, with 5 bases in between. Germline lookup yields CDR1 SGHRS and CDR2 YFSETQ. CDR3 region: CASSLEGSGNTIYF. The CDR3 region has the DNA TGCGCCAGCAGCTTGGAAGGTTCTGGAAACACCATATATTTT.

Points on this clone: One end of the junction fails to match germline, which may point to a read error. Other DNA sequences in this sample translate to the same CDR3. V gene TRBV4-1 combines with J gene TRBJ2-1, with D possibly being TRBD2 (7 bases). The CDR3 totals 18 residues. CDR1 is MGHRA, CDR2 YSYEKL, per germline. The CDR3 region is CASSSGVGRGGSYNEQFF. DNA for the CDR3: TGCGCTAGCAGCTCGGGTGTGGGCAGGGGCGGGAGCTACAATGAGCAGTTCTTC.

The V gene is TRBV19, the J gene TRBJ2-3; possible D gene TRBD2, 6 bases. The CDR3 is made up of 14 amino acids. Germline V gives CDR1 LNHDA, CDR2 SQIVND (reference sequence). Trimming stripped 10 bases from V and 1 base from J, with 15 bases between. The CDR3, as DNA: TGTGCCACCCGTAGCGGAGGGGGCACAGATACGCAGTATTTT. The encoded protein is CATRSGGGTDTQYF.

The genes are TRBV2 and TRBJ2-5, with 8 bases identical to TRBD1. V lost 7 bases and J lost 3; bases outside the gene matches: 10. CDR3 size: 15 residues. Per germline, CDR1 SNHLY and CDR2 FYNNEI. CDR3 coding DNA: TGTGCCAGCACCAAGCAGAGGACAGGGAAAGAGACCCAGTACTTC. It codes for CASTKQRTGKETQYF. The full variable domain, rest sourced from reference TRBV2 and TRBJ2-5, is EPEVTQTPSHQVTQMGQEVILRCVPISNHLYFYWYRQILGQKVEFLVSFYNNEISEKSEIFDDQFSVERPDGSNFTLKIRSTKLEDSAMYFCASTKQRTGKETQYFGPGTRLLVL.

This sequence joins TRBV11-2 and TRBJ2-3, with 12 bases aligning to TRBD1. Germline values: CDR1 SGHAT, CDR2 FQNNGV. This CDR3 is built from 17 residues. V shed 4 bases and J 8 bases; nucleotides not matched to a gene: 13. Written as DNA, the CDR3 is TGTGCCAGCAGCTATACCCCGGGACAGGGGGCGCAGGGTACGCAGTATTTT. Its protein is CASSYTPGQGAQGTQYF.

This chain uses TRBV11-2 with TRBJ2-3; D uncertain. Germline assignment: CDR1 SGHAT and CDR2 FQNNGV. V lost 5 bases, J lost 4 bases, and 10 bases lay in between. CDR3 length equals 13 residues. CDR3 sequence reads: CASSLNTADTQYF. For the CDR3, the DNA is TGTGCCAGCAGCCTTAACACCGCAGATACGCAGTATTTT.

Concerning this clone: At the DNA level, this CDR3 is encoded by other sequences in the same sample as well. The DNA for the CDR3 is TGTGCCAGTAGTATAGGGGACAGGGTTAATCAGCCCCAGCATTTT. It encodes CASSIGDRVNQPQHF. This chain connects TRBV19 to TRBJ1-5; 9 nucleotides line up with TRBD1. The V and J ends lost 1 base and 4 bases, in that order; junction bases with no gene match: 2. Germline CDR1 and CDR2: LNHDA and SQIVND (reference sequence). The CDR3 has 15 residues.

CDR3 DNA: TGTGCCAGCAGCTTGGGACTAGCGGGAGTTTACCACGAGCAGTACTTC. Amino acid sequence: CASSLGLAGVYHEQYF. This chain connects TRBV5-5 to TRBJ2-7; the match to TRBD2 covers 12 bases. V trimming: 0 bases; J trimming: 5 bases; junction bases outside the gene matches: 6. The length of the CDR3 is 16 residues. Per germline, CDR1 SGHKS and CDR2 YYEKEE (reference sequence).